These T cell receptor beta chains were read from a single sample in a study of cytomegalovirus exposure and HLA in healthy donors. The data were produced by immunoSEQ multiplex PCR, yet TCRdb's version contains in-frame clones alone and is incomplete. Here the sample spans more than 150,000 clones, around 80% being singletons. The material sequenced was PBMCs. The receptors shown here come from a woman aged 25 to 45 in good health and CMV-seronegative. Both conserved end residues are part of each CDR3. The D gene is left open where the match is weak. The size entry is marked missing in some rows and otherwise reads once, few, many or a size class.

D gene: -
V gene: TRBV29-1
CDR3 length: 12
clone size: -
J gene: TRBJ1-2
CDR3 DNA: TGCAGCGTGGGCCTAACTGGGCAGGGCTACACCTTC
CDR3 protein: CSVGLTGQGYTF

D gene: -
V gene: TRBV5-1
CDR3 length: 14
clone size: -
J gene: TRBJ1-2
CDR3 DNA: TGCGCCAGCAGCTTGGTGGGTCAGGGTGGTGGCTACACCTTC
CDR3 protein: CASSLVGQGGGYTF

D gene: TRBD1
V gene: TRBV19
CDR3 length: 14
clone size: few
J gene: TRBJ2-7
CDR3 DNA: TGTGCCAGTAGTCTCCGGACAGGAGGCAGCGAGCAGTACTTC
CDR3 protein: CASSLRTGGSEQYF

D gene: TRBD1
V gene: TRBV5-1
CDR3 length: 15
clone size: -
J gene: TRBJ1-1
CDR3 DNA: TGCGCCAGCAGCCCTGGGACAGGGGGAGGGTTGGGAGCTTTCTTT
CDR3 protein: CASSPGTGGGLGAFF

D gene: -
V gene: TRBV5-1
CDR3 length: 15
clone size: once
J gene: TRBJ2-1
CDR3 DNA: TGCGCCAGCAGCTTCATACCGGGACACCACAATGAGCAGTTCTTC
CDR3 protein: CASSFIPGHHNEQFF

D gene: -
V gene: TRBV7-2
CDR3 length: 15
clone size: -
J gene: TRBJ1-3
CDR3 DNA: TGTGCCAGCAGCTTTTTGACGGGGTCTGGAAACACCATATATTTT
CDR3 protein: CASSFLTGSGNTIYF

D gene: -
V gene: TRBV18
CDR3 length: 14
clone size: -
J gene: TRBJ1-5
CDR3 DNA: TGTGCCAGCTCACCGGGGGCGGCTAATCAGCCCCAGCATTTT
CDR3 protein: CASSPGAANQPQHF

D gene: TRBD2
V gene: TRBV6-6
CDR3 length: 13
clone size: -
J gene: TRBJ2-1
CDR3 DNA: TGTGCCAGCAGCCGGACTAGCGGAAATGAGCAGTTCTTC
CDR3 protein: CASSRTSGNEQFF

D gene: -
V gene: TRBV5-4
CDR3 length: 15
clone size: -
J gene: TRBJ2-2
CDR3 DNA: TGTGCCAGCAGCTCTGGACAGAGGAACACCGGGGAGCTGTTTTTT
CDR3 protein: CASSSGQRNTGELFF

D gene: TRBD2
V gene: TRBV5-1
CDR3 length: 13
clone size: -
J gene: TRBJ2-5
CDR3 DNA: TGCGCCAGCAGCACTAGCGGGGGAGAGACCCAGTACTTC
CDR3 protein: CASSTSGGETQYF

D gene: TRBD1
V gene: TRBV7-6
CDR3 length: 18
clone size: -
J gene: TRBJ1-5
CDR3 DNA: TGTGCCAGCAGCCCACCGGGACAGTGGGGGGCAAGCAATCAGCCCCAGCATTTT
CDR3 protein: CASSPPGQWGASNQPQHF

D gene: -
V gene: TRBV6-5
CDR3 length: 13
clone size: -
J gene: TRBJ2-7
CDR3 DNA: TGTGCCAGCAGTAAACAGGTCTCCTACGAGCAGTACTTC
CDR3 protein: CASSKQVSYEQYF

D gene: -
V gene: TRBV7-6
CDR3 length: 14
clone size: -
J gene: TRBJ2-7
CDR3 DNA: TGTGCCAGCAGTCCTCAGGGAAAAGTCCACGAGCAGTACTTC
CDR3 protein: CASSPQGKVHEQYF

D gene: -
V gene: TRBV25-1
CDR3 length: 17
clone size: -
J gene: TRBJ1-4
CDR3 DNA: TGTGCCAGCAGTCGCGGGGGGCCCAGGACAACTAATGAAAAACTGTTTTTT
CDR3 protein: CASSRGGPRTTNEKLFF

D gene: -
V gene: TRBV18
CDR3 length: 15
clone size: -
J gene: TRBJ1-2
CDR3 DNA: TGTGCCAGCTCACCACTCCAACAGGGCGCCTATGGCTACACCTTC
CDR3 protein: CASSPLQQGAYGYTF

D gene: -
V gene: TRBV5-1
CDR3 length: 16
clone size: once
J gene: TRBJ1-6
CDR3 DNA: TGCGCCAGCAGCTTCGTGTCGGGGAGGGCTTATTCACCCCTCCACTTT
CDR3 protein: CASSFVSGRAYSPLHF